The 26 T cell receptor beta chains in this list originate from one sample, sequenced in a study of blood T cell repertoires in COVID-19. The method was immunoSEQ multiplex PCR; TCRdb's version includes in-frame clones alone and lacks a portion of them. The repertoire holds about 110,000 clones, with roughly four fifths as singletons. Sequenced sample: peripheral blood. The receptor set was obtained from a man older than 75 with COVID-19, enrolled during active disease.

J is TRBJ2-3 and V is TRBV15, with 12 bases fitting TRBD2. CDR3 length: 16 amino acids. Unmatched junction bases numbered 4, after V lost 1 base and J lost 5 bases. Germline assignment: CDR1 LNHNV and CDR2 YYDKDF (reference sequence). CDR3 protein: CATSRGLAGDIDTQYF. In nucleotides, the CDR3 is TGTGCCACCAGCAGAGGACTAGCGGGAGACATAGATACGCAGTATTTT.

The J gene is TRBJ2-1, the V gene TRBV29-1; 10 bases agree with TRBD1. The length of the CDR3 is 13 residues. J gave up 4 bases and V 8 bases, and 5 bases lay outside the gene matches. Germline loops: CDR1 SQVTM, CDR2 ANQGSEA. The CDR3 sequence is CSTWDRGYNEQFF. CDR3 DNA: TGCAGCACATGGGACAGGGGTTACAATGAGCAGTTCTTC.

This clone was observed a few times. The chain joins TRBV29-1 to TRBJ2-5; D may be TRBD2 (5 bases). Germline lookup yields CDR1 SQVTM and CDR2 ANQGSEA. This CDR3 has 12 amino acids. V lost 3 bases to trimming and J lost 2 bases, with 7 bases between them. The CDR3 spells CSVEERQETQYF. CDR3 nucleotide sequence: TGCAGCGTTGAGGAGCGGCAAGAGACCCAGTACTTC.

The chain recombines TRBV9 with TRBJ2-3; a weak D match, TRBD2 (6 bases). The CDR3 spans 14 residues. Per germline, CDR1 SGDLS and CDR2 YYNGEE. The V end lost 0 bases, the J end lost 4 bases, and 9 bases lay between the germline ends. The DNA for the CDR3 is TGTGCCAGCAGCGTAGTCCGGGAGCCAGATACGCAGTATTTT. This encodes CASSVVREPDTQYF.

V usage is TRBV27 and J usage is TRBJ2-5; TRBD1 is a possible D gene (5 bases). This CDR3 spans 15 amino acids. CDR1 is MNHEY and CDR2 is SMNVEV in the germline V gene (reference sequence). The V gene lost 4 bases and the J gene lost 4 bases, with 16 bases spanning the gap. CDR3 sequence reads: CASSSRKGVPETQYF. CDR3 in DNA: TGTGCCAGCAGTTCCCGGAAAGGGGTCCCAGAGACCCAGTACTTC.

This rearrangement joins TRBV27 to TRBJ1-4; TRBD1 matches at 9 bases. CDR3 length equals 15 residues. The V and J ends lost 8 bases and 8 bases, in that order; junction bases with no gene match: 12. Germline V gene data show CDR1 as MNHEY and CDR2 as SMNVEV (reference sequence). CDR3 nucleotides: TGTGCCAGCTCCCGGGGGACAGGGCGATGGGAAAAACTGTTTTTT. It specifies CASSRGTGRWEKLFF.

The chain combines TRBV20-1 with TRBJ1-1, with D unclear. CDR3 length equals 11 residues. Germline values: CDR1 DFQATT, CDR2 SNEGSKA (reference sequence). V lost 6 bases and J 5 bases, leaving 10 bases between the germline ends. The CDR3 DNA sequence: TGCAGTGCCCCCAGTGAAACTGAAGCTTTCTTT. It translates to CSAPSETEAFF.

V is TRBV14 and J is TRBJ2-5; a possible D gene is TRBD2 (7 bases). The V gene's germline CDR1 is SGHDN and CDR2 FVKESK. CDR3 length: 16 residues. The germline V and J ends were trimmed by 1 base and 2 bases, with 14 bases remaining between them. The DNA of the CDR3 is TGTGCCAGCAGCCAAGTGGGGGGGCGGTCACAAGAGACCCAGTACTTC. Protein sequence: CASSQVGGRSQETQYF.

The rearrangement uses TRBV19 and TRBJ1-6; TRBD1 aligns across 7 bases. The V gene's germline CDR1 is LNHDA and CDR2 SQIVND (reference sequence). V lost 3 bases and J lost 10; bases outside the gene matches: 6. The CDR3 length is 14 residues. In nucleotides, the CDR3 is TGTGCCAGTAGTATCACAGGGGAAGAATCACCCCTCCACTTT. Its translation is CASSITGEESPLHF.

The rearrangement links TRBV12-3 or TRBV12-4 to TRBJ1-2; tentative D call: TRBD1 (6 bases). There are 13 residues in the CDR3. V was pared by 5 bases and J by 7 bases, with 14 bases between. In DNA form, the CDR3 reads TGTGCCAGCAGTCAAGGACAGTCCTTTGGCTACACCTTC. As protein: CASSQGQSFGYTF.

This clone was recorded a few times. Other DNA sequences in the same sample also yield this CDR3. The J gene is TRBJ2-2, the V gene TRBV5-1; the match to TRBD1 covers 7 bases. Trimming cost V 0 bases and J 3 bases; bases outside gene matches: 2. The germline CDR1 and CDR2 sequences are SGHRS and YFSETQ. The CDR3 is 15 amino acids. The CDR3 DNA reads TGCGCCAGCAGCTTGGGGGACAGACACACCGGGGAGCTGTTTTTT. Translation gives CASSLGDRHTGELFF.

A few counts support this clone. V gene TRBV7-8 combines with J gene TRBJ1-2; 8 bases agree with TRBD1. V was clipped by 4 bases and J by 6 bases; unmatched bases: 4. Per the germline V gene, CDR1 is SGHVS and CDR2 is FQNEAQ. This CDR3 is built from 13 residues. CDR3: CASSSGQGNGYTF. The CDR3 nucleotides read TGTGCCAGCAGCTCCGGACAGGGAAATGGCTACACCTTC. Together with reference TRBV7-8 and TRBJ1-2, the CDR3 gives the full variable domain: GAGVSQSPRYKVAKRGQDVALRCDPISGHVSLFWYQQALGQGPEFLTYFQNEAQLDKSGLPSDRFFAERPEGSVSTLKIQRTQQEDSAVYLCASSSGQGNGYTFGSGTRLTVV.

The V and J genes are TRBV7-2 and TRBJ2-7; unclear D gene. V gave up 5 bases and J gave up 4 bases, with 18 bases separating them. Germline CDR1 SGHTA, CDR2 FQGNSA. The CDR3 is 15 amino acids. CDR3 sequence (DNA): TGTGCCAGCAGCCCTGCCGCGGCCAAGCCTTACGAGCAGTACTTC. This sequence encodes CASSPAAAKPYEQYF.

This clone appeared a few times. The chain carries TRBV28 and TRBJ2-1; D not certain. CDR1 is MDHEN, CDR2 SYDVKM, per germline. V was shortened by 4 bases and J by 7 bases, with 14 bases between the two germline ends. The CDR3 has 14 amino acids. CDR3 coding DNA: TGTGCCAGCAGTTCCAGAGGCTTAATTAATGAGCAGTTCTTC. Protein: CASSSRGLINEQFF.

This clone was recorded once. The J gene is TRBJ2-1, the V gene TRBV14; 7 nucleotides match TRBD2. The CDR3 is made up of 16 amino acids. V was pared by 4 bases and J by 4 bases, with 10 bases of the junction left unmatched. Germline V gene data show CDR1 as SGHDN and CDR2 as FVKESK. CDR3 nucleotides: TGTGCCAGCAGCCCAATCCGAGCTAGCGGTTACAATGAGCAGTTCTTC. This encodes CASSPIRASGYNEQFF.

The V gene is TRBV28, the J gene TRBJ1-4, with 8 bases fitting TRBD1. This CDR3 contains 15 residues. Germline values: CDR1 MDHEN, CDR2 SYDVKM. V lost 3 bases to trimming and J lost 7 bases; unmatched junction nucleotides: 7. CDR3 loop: CASSFAGTGREKLFF. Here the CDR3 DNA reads TGTGCCAGCAGTTTCGCCGGGACAGGCCGTGAAAAACTGTTTTTT.

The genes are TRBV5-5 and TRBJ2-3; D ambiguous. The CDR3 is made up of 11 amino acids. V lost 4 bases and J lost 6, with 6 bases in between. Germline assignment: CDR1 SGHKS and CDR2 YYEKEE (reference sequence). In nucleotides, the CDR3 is TGTGCCAGCAGCCTCCTGGATACGCAGTATTTT. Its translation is CASSLLDTQYF.

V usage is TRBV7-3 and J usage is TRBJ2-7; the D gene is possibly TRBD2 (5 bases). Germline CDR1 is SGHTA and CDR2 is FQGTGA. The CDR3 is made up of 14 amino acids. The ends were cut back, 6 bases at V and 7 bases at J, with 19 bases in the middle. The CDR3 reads CASRSSGASGEQYF. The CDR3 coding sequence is TGTGCCAGCAGATCCAGCGGAGCCTCGGGAGAGCAGTACTTC.

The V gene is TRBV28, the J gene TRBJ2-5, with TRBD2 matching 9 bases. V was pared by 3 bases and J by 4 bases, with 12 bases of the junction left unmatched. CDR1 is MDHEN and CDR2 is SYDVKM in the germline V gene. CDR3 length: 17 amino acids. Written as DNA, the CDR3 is TGTGCCAGCAGTTTTGTCAGGCGGCTAGCGGGATCAGAGACCCAGTACTTC. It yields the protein CASSFVRRLAGSETQYF.

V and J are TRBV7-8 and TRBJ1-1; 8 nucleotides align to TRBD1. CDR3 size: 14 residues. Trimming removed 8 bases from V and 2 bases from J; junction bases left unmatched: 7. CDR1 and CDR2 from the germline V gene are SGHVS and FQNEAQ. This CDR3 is CASGQGATNTEAFF. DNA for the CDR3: TGTGCCAGCGGTCAGGGGGCGACCAACACTGAAGCTTTCTTT.

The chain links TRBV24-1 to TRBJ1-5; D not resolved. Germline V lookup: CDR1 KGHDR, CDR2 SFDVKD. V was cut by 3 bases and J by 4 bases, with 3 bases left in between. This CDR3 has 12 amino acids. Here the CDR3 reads CATSDPNQPQHF. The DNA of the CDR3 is TGTGCCACCAGTGATCCTAATCAGCCCCAGCATTTT.

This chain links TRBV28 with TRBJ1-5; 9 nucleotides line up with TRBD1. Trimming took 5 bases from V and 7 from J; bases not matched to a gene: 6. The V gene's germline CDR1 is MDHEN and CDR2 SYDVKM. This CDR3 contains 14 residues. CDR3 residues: CASSPTGGRQPQHF. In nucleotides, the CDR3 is TGTGCCAGCAGTCCCACAGGGGGCCGGCAGCCCCAGCATTTT.

CDR3 sequence: CASSYSAGRDQPQHF. In DNA form, the CDR3 reads TGTGCCAGCAGTTATTCGGCAGGGAGGGATCAGCCCCAGCATTTT. This chain links TRBV6-5 with TRBJ1-5; perhaps TRBD1 as D (5 bases). CDR3 length: 15 amino acids. With 3 bases removed from V and 5 bases from J, the gap between germline ends came to 14 bases. Germline V gives CDR1 MNHEY, CDR2 SVGAGI.

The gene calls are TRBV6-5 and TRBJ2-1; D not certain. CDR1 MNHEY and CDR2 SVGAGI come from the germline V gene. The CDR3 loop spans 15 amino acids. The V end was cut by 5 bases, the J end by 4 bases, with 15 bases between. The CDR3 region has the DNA TGTGCCAGCAGTACCCTAGAGTCAATTTACAATGAGCAGTTCTTC. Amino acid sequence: CASSTLESIYNEQFF.

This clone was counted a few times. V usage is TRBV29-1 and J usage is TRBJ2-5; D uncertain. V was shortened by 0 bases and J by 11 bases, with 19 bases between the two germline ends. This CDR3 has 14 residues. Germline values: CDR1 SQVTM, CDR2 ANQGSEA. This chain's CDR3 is CSVEDNFDFITQYF. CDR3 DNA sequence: TGCAGCGTTGAAGACAACTTTGACTTTATTACACAGTACTTC. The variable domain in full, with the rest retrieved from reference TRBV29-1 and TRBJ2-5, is SAVISQKPSRDICQRGTSLTIQCQVDSQVTMMFWYRQQPGQSLTLIATANQGSEATYESGFVIDKFPISRPNLTFSTLTVSNMSPEDSSIYLCSVEDNFDFITQYFGPGTRLLVL.

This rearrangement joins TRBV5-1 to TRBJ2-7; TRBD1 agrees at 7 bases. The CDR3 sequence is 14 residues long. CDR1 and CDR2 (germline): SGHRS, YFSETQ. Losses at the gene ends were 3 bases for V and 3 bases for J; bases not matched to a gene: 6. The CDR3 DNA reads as TGCGCCAGCAGCTCCGGGACAGCCAGCTACGAGCAGTACTTC. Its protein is CASSSGTASYEQYF.